This is a list of T cell receptor beta chains from one sample in a study of blood T cell repertoires in COVID-19. Profiled with immunoSEQ multiplex PCR; TCRdb holds only in-frame clones, not every one. The sample has roughly 120,000 clones; 90% are singletons. Sequencing was carried out using peripheral blood. The receptors derive from an older woman with COVID-19, enrolled during active disease. Both conserved end residues are part of each CDR3. A D gene is named only where the DNA matches it firmly. A row's size may be missing; if present it is once, few, many or a size class.

TRBV30	-	TRBD2	TRBJ2-5	CAWDKSGASWDRLAGYLETQYF	TGTGCCTGGGACAAGTCTGGTGCTTCTTGGGATCGACTAGCGGGGTATCTAGAGACCCAGTACTTC
TRBV7-2	-	-	TRBJ2-3	CASSGEGRDTQYF	TGTGCCAGCAGCGGAGAGGGCCGAGATACGCAGTATTTT
TRBV4-3	-	-	TRBJ1-1	CASSQGTWTEAFF	TGCGCCAGCAGCCAGGGGACTTGGACTGAAGCTTTCTTT
TRBV11-2	-	TRBD1	TRBJ2-1	CASSLYRGRGEQFF	TGTGCCAGCAGCTTATACAGGGGTAGGGGTGAGCAGTTCTTC
TRBV10-3	-	TRBD1	TRBJ2-1	CAISEPPGTGRNEQFF	TGTGCCATCAGTGAGCCTCCCGGGACAGGGAGGAATGAGCAGTTCTTC
TRBV5-6	-	-	TRBJ2-7	CASSSTGPYEQYF	TGTGCCAGCAGCTCCACAGGGCCCTACGAGCAGTACTTC
TRBV5-1	-	TRBD2	TRBJ2-5	CASSLGDGRKETQYF	TGCGCCAGCAGCTTGGGGGACGGGAGGAAAGAGACCCAGTACTTC
TRBV27	-	-	TRBJ1-2	CASSLSTRGDGYTF	TGTGCCAGCAGTTTATCGACGCGAGGCGATGGCTACACCTTC
TRBV7-9	-	TRBD1	TRBJ2-7	CASSRWDRADEQYF	TGTGCCAGCAGCCGGTGGGACAGGGCAGACGAGCAGTACTTC
TRBV27	-	-	TRBJ2-7	CASREGPREQYF	TGTGCCAGCAGGGAGGGACCCCGGGAGCAGTACTTC
TRBV5-1	-	-	TRBJ2-2	CASSAGTTNTGELFF	TGCGCCAGCAGCGCCGGGACAACGAACACCGGGGAGCTGTTTTTT
TRBV7-9	-	TRBD1	TRBJ2-7	CASSFLSGGPYEQYF	TGTGCCAGCAGCTTTTTATCAGGGGGACCCTACGAGCAGTACTTC
TRBV7-9	-	TRBD2	TRBJ2-3	CASRRTSGGRTDTQYF	TGTGCCAGCAGACGGACTAGCGGGGGAAGAACAGATACGCAGTATTTT
TRBV6-5	-	-	TRBJ2-7	CASRSSTNSYEQYF	TGTGCCAGCAGGTCTAGCACAAACTCCTACGAGCAGTACTTC
TRBV19	-	TRBD1	TRBJ1-2	CASSIAVGQPRVPTF	TGTGCCAGTAGTATAGCGGTGGGACAGCCCAGAGTTCCCACCTTC
TRBV7-9	-	-	TRBJ1-5	CASSFQGDNQPQHF	TGTGCCAGCAGCTTTCAAGGGGACAATCAGCCCCAGCATTTT
TRBV19	-	-	TRBJ2-3	CASQSPTRGAFTDTQYF	TGTGCCAGTCAGTCCCCTACGCGGGGTGCCTTCACAGATACGCAGTATTTT
TRBV15	-	TRBD2	TRBJ2-1	CATSLTSSGGSYNEQFF	TGTGCCACCAGCCTGACCTCTAGCGGGGGCTCCTACAATGAGCAGTTCTTC
TRBV7-6	once	-	TRBJ2-1	CASSYEGRGFNEQFF	TGTGCCAGCAGCTACGAAGGAAGGGGGTTCAATGAGCAGTTCTTC
TRBV19	-	TRBD2	TRBJ2-1	CASSIGILAGALGEQFF	TGTGCCAGTAGTATAGGAATTCTAGCGGGAGCCTTGGGGGAGCAGTTCTTC
TRBV6-2/TRBV6-3	-	TRBD1	TRBJ1-1	CASSYSGQGGTEAFF	TGTGCCAGCAGTTACTCCGGACAGGGGGGCACTGAAGCTTTCTTT
TRBV18	-	TRBD1	TRBJ1-1	CASSPYYGTGGTEAFF	TGTGCCAGCTCACCCTATTACGGGACAGGGGGCACTGAAGCTTTCTTT
TRBV3-1/TRBV3-2	-	-	TRBJ2-3	CASSQEPVKDTQYF	TGTGCCAGCAGCCAAGAACCGGTCAAAGATACGCAGTATTTT